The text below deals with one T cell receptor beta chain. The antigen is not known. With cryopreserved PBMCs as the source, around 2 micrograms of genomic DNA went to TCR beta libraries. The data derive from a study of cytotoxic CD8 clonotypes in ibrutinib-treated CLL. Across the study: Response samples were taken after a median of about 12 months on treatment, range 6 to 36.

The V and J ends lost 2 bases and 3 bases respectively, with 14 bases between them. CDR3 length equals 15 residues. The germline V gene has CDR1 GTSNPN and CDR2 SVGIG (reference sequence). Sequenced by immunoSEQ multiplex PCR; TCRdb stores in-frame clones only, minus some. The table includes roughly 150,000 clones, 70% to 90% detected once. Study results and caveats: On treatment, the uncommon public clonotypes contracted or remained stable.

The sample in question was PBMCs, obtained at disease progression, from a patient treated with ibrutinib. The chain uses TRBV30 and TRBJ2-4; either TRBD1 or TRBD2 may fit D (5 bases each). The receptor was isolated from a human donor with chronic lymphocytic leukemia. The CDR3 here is CAWSPRQRDKNIQYF. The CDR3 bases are TGTGCCTGGAGTCCAAGACAGAGGGACAAAAACATTCAGTACTTC.